This TCR beta chain emerged from a study of blood T cells in healthy people across ages. Points from the study as a whole: In these data, TCR beta diversity tracked strongly with naive T cell percentage. Estimated diversity across one million T cells was deemed an underestimate.

The second PCR ran about 6 to 12 cycles with a sample-barcoded 5' primer and J-beta primers. TCRdb processed the 5' RACE reads anew with MiXCR; each CDR3 protein has one entry. The sample carries over 950,000 distinct CDR3 sequences, 35% to 40% recorded once. This CDR3 comprises 16 residues. V lost 3 bases to trimming and J lost 5 bases; unmatched junction nucleotides: 6. From germline, CDR1 is ENHRY and CDR2 SYGVKD. The sample holds a few counts of this clonotype. The target antigen is unknown. The genes are TRBV10-3 and TRBJ2-1, with 11 bases that match TRBD2. The sample taken for sequencing was blood. The source is a young man in good health. The CDR3 sequence: CAISDLGTSGHNEQFF. The DNA of the CDR3 is TGTGCCATCAGTGACTTAGGGACTAGCGGACACAATGAGCAGTTCTTC.